This is a list of T cell receptor beta chains from one sample in a study of T cell changes during pregnancy in multiple sclerosis. Only in-frame clones appear in the TCRdb table, and some are missing; sequencing was by immunoSEQ multiplex PCR. Counted here are 56,000 or so clones, almost 95% occurring once; the ten biggest clones make up just over 0.65%. Specimen: CD4+ T cells from peripheral blood mononuclear cells, collected in the third trimester of pregnancy. Source of these receptors: a female donor with multiple sclerosis, enrolled in a pregnancy study. Each CDR3 is given with its conserved first and last residue. A D gene is named only where the DNA matches it firmly. Where a row states a size, it is once, few, many or the class of an expanded clone; other rows omit it.

d_gene,abundance,j_gene,v_gene,CDR3aa,CDR3nt
NA,NA,TRBJ2-7,TRBV7-9,CASAAPQGRNFYEQYF,TGTGCCAGCGCCGCGCCCCAGGGCCGAAACTTCTACGAGCAATACTTC
TRBD2,NA,TRBJ2-7,TRBV27,CASSPHVGEGLSYEQYF,TGTGCCAGCAGTCCACACGTGGGGGAGGGCCTATCCTACGAGCAGTACTTC
TRBD2,NA,TRBJ2-1,TRBV7-6,CASSLGGRIVNEQFF,TGTGCCAGCAGCTTAGGCGGGAGAATAGTTAATGAGCAGTTCTTC
NA,NA,TRBJ2-1,TRBV28,CASRSPNSYNEQFF,TGTGCCAGCAGGAGCCCGAACTCCTACAATGAGCAGTTCTTC
NA,NA,TRBJ1-3,TRBV28,CASSQQGSGNTIYF,TGTGCCAGCAGTCAACAGGGTTCTGGAAACACCATATATTTT
NA,NA,TRBJ2-3,TRBV10-3,CAIRDLPTGTQYF,TGTGCCATCAGAGATCTCCCCACGGGTACGCAGTATTTT
TRBD1,NA,TRBJ1-2,TRBV5-1,CASSSGQGVFYGYTF,TGCGCCAGCAGCTCCGGACAGGGGGTTTTTTATGGCTACACCTTC
TRBD1,NA,TRBJ2-4,TRBV19,CASSRDRVVNIQYF,TGTGCCAGTAGCCGGGACAGGGTGGTAAACATTCAGTACTTC
NA,NA,TRBJ2-7,TRBV14,CASSQLSGEQYF,TGTGCCAGCAGCCAACTATCGGGGGAGCAGTACTTC
NA,NA,TRBJ1-3,TRBV7-9,CASSRPTSSSGNTIYF,TGTGCCAGCAGCCGCCCGACATCCTCCTCTGGAAACACCATATATTTT
TRBD1,NA,TRBJ2-1,TRBV2,CATSTGTYNEQFF,TGTGCCACCTCGACAGGGACCTACAATGAGCAGTTCTTC
TRBD2,NA,TRBJ2-3,TRBV5-1,CASKQTSGRTNTQYF,TGCGCCAGCAAACAAACTAGCGGGAGGACTAATACGCAGTATTTT
NA,NA,TRBJ1-1,TRBV28,CASSRRMRHTEAFF,TGTGCCAGCAGTCGGAGAATGCGGCACACTGAAGCTTTCTTT
TRBD2,NA,TRBJ2-3,TRBV5-1,CASSREGGPRRTDTQYF,TGCGCCAGCAGCCGAGAGGGAGGGCCCCGACGCACAGATACGCAGTATTTT
TRBD2,NA,TRBJ2-1,TRBV5-1,CASSLGLAGGGEQFF,TGCGCCAGCAGCTTGGGGCTAGCGGGAGGGGGAGAGCAGTTCTTC
TRBD1,NA,TRBJ2-5,TRBV9,CASSVRQGGLQETQYF,TGTGCCAGCAGCGTACGACAGGGGGGTCTCCAAGAGACCCAGTACTTC
NA,NA,TRBJ1-3,TRBV5-1,CASSLGADTGNTIYF,TGCGCCAGCAGCTTAGGTGCCGACACTGGAAACACCATATATTTT
NA,NA,TRBJ1-1,TRBV7-9,CASTFYGQGVKNTEAFF,TGTGCCAGCACCTTCTACGGCCAAGGGGTTAAGAACACTGAAGCTTTCTTT
NA,once,TRBJ1-5,TRBV6-1,CASSMAQGHNQPQHF,TGTGCCAGCAGTATGGCTCAGGGCCACAATCAGCCCCAGCATTTT
NA,NA,TRBJ2-1,TRBV29-1,CSVERQGPQFF,TGCAGCGTAGAACGACAAGGCCCCCAGTTCTTC
NA,NA,TRBJ1-2,TRBV6-4,CASQVIRGGVYGYTF,TGTGCCAGCCAGGTCATTCGGGGGGGGGTTTATGGCTACACCTTC
TRBD1,NA,TRBJ1-4,TRBV28,CASSSTGFATNEKLFF,TGTGCCAGCAGCTCGACAGGGTTCGCAACTAATGAAAAACTGTTTTTT
NA,NA,TRBJ1-1,TRBV5-8,CASSLDRFTEAFF,TGTGCCAGCAGCTTGGACAGATTCACTGAAGCTTTCTTT
TRBD2,NA,TRBJ2-1,TRBV7-2,CASSHRGLAGAGYNEQFF,TGTGCCAGCAGCCATAGGGGACTAGCGGGAGCGGGCTACAATGAGCAGTTCTTC
NA,NA,TRBJ2-6,TRBV28,CASSYSSGANVLTF,TGTGCCAGCAGCTATTCTTCTGGGGCCAACGTCCTGACTTTC
TRBD2,once,TRBJ2-5,TRBV6-4,CASSGSSGRAEETQYF,TGTGCCAGCAGTGGGAGTAGCGGGAGGGCAGAAGAGACCCAGTACTTC
TRBD2,NA,TRBJ2-7,TRBV7-6,CASSLGSGVSNSYEQYF,TGTGCCAGCAGCCTTGGGAGCGGGGTCAGTAACTCCTACGAGCAGTACTTC
NA,NA,TRBJ1-3,TRBV7-9,CASSPNIRSGNTIYF,TGTGCCAGCAGCCCCAACATCCGCTCTGGAAACACCATATATTTT
TRBD2,NA,TRBJ2-5,TRBV9,CASSVGLADQETQYF,TGTGCCAGCAGCGTAGGACTAGCGGATCAAGAGACCCAGTACTTC
TRBD2,NA,TRBJ2-7,TRBV23-1,CASSHHSGLADYEQYF,TGCGCCAGCAGTCACCACTCGGGACTAGCGGACTACGAGCAGTACTTC
TRBD1,few,TRBJ2-7,TRBV9,CASRRFRDRIYEQYF,TGTGCCAGCAGAAGATTCCGGGACAGGATCTACGAGCAGTACTTC
NA,NA,TRBJ2-3,TRBV29-1,CSVETGADTQYF,TGCAGCGTTGAAACGGGAGCAGATACGCAGTATTTT
TRBD1,NA,TRBJ1-2,TRBV2,CASSRDRLKYGYTF,TGTGCCAGCAGTCGGGACAGACTAAAGTATGGCTACACCTTC
NA,NA,TRBJ1-3,TRBV5-1,CASSLGQNPGNTIYF,TGCGCCAGCAGCTTAGGACAGAATCCTGGAAACACCATATATTTT
NA,NA,TRBJ1-5,TRBV28,CASSFEDQPQHF,TGTGCCAGCAGTTTTGAGGATCAGCCCCAGCATTTT
NA,NA,TRBJ1-4,TRBV19,CASSAGQLPNEKLFF,TGTGCCAGTAGTGCTGGACAGCTACCTAATGAAAAACTGTTTTTT
NA,NA,TRBJ1-1,TRBV28,CASRFNRGPEAFF,TGTGCCAGCAGGTTTAACCGCGGTCCTGAAGCTTTCTTT
NA,NA,TRBJ2-5,TRBV5-1,CASSLAPHLQETQYF,TGCGCCAGCAGCTTGGCACCACATCTCCAAGAGACCCAGTACTTC
NA,NA,TRBJ2-6,TRBV11-1,CASTRLRNFISGANVLTF,TGTGCCAGCACCCGTCTGAGAAACTTTATCTCCGGGGCCAACGTCCTGACTTTC
NA,NA,TRBJ2-7,TRBV5-1,CASSIVGGLAYEQYF,TGCGCCAGCAGCATCGTCGGCGGGCTCGCCTACGAGCAGTACTTC
NA,NA,TRBJ2-1,TRBV19,CASSMGLFNEQFF,TGTGCCAGTAGTATGGGCCTCTTCAATGAGCAGTTCTTC
NA,NA,TRBJ1-1,TRBV18,CASSPTKNRDTEAFF,TGTGCCAGCTCACCAACAAAAAACAGGGACACTGAAGCTTTCTTT
TRBD1,once,TRBJ1-1,TRBV7-6,CASSSLGDSAEAFF,TGTGCCAGCAGCTCCCTGGGGGACAGCGCTGAAGCTTTCTTT
NA,NA,TRBJ2-5,TRBV5-1,CASRLAGPNSGTQYF,TGCGCCAGCAGATTGGCAGGCCCAAATAGCGGGACCCAGTACTTC